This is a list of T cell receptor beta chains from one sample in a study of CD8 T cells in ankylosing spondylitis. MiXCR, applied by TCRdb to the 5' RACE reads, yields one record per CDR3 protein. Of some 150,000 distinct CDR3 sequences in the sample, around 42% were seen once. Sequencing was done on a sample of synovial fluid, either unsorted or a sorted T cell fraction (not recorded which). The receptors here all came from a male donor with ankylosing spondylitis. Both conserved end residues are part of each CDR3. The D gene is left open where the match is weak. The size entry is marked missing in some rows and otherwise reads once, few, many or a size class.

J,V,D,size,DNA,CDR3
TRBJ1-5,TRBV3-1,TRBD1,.,TGTGCCAGCAGCCAGGGGTACAGGGGGCTTGGTCAGCCCCAGCATTTT,CASSQGYRGLGQPQHF
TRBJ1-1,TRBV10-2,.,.,TGCGCCAGCAGTGAGTCCCCAGGGCGGTTCGGGTTTAGGATTGCTGAAGCTTTCTTT,CASSESPGRFGFRIAEAFF
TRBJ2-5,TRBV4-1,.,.,TGCGCCAGCAGCTGGGGGGACCAGGACCAAGAGACCCAGTACTTC,CASSWGDQDQETQYF
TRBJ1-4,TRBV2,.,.,TGTGCCAGCAGTGAAGTGATCAATGAAAAACTGTTTTTT,CASSEVINEKLFF
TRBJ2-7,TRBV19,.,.,TGTGCCAGTAGTATTACCGGGTTACCAAACTACGAGCAGTACTTC,CASSITGLPNYEQYF
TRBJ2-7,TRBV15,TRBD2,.,TGTGCCACCAGCAGAGATGCCCCGTTGATAGCGGGAGTGGACTACGAGCAGTACTTC,CATSRDAPLIAGVDYEQYF
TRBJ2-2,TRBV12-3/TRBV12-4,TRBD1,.,TGTGCCAGCAGTGGGACAGGGGGTTACACCGGGGAGCTGTTTTTT,CASSGTGGYTGELFF
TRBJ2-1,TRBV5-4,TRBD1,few,TGTGCCAGCAGCACTCGACAGGGGCTGAAATACAATGAGCAGTTCTTC,CASSTRQGLKYNEQFF
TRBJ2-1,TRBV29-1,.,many,TGCAGCGTTGAATTAGGGGTTTCCCTTGGCGCCTACAATGAGCAGTTCTTC,CSVELGVSLGAYNEQFF
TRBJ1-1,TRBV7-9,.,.,TGTGCCAGCAGCTTAGAACAGCGGAACACTGAAGCTTTCTTT,CASSLEQRNTEAFF
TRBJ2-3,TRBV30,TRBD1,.,TGTGCCTGGAGTACGGGACAGGGGGCGGATACGCAGTATTTT,CAWSTGQGADTQYF
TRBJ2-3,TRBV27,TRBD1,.,TGTGCCAGCAGTCGTTTGGCCATCGGACAGGGGAACACAGATACGCAGTATTTT,CASSRLAIGQGNTDTQYF
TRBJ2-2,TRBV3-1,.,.,TGTGCCAGCAGCCAACTCTACGGGGGTACCGGGGAGCTGTTTTTT,CASSQLYGGTGELFF
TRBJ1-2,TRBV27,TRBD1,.,TGTGCCAGCAGTCTCCGTCAGAGGACAGGGTTGGGGGTTAACTATGGCTACACCTTC,CASSLRQRTGLGVNYGYTF
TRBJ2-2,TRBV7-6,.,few,TGTGCCAGCAGCCCGACTATTGGGTCCGGGGAGCTGTTTTTT,CASSPTIGSGELFF
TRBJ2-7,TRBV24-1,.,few,TGTGCCACCAGTGATTTGTCTCCCTCTATAGTGGGGGACACCTACGAGCAGTACTTC,CATSDLSPSIVGDTYEQYF
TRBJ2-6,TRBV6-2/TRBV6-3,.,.,TGTGCCAGCGGCGTAGTATTCGGGGCCAACGTCCTGACTTTC,CASGVVFGANVLTF
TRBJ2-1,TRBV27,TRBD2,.,TGTGCCAGCAGTTCACCCCTCCTAGCGGGAGTAATCAATGAGCAGTTCTTC,CASSSPLLAGVINEQFF
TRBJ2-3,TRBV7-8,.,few,TGTGCCAGCAGCTTAAGTATGAGTCCCTGGAGGCTCTATACGCAGTATTTT,CASSLSMSPWRLYTQYF
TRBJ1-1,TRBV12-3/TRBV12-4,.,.,TGTGCCAGCAGTTTTTGGGATAACACTGAAGCTTTCTTT,CASSFWDNTEAFF
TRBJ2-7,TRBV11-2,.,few,TGTGCCAGCAGCTTATCCCTTTTCACTACAGGTAGCTCCTACGAGCAGTACTTC,CASSLSLFTTGSSYEQYF
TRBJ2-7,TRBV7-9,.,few,TGTGCCAGCACTCAAGGCAGACAACCCCCTTACGAGCAGTACTTC,CASTQGRQPPYEQYF
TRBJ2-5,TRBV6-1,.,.,TGTGCCAGCAACTGGGCTGAACAAGAGACCCAGTACTTC,CASNWAEQETQYF
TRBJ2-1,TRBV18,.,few,TGTGCCAGCTCACCACCGGCCCTATACAATGAGCAGTTCTTC,CASSPPALYNEQFF